This T cell receptor (beta chain) derives from a study of blood T cell repertoires in COVID-19. As for the study in general: The United States, Italy and Spain were the sources of the acute and convalescent COVID-19 samples. T cells, B-cell-depleted T cells, or PBMCs provided the cDNA or gDNA that served as material.

Patients from Seattle were sampled longitudinally, starting during active infection. Methods used by the authors: Researchers report that nucleated cell counts were estimated from reference gene primer amplification. This table comes from immunoSEQ multiplex PCR, and its TCRdb copy is limited to in-frame clones, with some not included. V, J and clone size reflect that table, while D and trimming were determined from the DNA. The sample shows more than 150,000 clones, roughly 79% of them seen only once. Unmatched junction bases numbered 4, after V lost 1 base and J lost 8 bases. CDR1 and CDR2 (germline): SGHTS, YDEGEE. The CDR3 sequence is 14 residues long.

This chain joins TRBV5-8 and TRBJ1-1, with TRBD1 identical over 11 bases. The origin of this receptor is a woman at least 80 years old with COVID-19, enrolled during active disease. Specimen: peripheral blood. As DNA, the CDR3 is TGTGCCAGCAGCTTGTTCGGGACAGGGGGGGAAGCTTTCTTT. It yields the protein CASSLFGTGGEAFF.